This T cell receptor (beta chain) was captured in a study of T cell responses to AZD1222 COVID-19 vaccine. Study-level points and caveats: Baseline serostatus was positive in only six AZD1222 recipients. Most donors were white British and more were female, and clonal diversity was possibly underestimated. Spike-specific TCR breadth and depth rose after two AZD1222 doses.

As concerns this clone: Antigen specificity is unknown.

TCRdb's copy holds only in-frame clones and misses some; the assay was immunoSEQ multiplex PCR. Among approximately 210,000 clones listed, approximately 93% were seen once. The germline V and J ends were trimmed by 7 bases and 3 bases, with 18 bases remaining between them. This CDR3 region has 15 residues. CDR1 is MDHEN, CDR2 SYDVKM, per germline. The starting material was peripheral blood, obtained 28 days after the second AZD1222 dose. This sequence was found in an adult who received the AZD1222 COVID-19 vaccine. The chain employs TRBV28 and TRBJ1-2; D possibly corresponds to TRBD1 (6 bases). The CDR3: CASNPASRGYYGYTF. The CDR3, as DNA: TGTGCCAGCAACCCAGCCTCCAGGGGATACTATGGCTACACCTTC.